This T cell receptor (beta chain) stems from a study of monozygotic twins with inflammatory bowel disease. Germline V CDR1 and CDR2: MDHEN, SYDVKM. CDR3 length: 15 amino acids. Template switching appended UMIs that held a 6-nucleotide sample barcode. TCRalpha and TCRbeta cDNA underwent two nested PCRs of about 17 and 10 cycles. TCRdb re-called the 5' RACE reads and shows each CDR3 protein once, DNA omitted. This sample's clone table lists about 160,000 distinct CDR3 sequences. Whole-study findings and limits: Repertoire similarity matched across concordant and discordant twins, perhaps owing to limited power.

On this clonotype itself: Its antigen remains unknown.

Material: blood. The J gene is TRBJ2-5, the V gene TRBV28; TCRdb gives TRBD1 as the D gene, but with no DNA this cannot be confirmed. The sequence derives from a human donor with ulcerative colitis or Crohn's disease, or a healthy co-twin of an affected twin (not recorded which). CDR3 residues: CASSLWGEEQETQYF.